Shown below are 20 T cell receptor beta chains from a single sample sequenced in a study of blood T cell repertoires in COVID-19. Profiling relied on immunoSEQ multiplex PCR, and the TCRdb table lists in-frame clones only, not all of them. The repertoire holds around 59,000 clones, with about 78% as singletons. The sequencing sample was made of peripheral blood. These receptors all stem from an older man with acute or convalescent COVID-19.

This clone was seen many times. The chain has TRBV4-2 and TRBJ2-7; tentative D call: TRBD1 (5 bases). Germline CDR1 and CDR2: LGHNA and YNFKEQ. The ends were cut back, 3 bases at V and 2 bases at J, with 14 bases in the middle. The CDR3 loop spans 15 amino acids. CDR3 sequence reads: CASSHSQGNPYEQYF. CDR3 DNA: TGTGCCAGCAGCCATTCGCAGGGCAATCCCTACGAGCAGTACTTC.

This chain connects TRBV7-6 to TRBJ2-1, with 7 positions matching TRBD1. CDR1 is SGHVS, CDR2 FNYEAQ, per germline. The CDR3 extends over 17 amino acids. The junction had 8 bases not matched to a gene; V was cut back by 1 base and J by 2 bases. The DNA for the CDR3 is TGTGCCAGCAGCTTAGATGCTCACAGGGGAACCTACAATGAGCAGTTCTTC. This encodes CASSLDAHRGTYNEQFF.

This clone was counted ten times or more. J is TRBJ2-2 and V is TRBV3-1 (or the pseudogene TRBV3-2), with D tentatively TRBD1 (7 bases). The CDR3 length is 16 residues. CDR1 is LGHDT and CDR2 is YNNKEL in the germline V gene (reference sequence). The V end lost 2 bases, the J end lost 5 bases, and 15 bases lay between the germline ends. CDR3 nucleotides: TGTGCCAGCAGCCAATCGACAGGGCGGGATACCGGGGAGCTGTTTTTT. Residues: CASSQSTGRDTGELFF.

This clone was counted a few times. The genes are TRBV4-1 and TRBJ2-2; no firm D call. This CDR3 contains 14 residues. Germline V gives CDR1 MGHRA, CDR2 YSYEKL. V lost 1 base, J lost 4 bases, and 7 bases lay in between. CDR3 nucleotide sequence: TGCGCCAGCAGCCAAGTTGAGGTCACCGGGGAGCTGTTTTTT. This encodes CASSQVEVTGELFF.

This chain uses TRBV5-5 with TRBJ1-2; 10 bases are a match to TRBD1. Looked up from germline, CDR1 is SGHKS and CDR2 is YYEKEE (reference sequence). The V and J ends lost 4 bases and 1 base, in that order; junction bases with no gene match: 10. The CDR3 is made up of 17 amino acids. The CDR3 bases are TGTGCCAGCAGCCCGGACCCCGGACAGGGGGTTAACTATGGCTACACCTTC. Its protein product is CASSPDPGQGVNYGYTF.

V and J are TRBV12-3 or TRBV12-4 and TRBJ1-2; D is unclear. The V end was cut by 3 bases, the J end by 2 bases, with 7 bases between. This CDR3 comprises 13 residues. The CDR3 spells CASSLPENYGYTF. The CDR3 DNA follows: TGTGCCAGCAGTTTGCCGGAGAACTATGGCTACACCTTC.

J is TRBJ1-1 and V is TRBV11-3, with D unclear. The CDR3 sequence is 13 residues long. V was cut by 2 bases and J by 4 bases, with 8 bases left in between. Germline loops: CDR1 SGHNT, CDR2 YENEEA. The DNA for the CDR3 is TGTGCCAGCAGCTTATGGCTGCCCACTGAAGCTTTCTTT. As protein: CASSLWLPTEAFF.

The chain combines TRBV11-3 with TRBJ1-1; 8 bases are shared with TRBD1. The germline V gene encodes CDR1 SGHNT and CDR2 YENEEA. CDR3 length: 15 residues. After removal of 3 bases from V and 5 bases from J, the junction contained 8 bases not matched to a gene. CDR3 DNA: TGTGCCAGCAGCTTTAATACAGGGGGAAGGACTGAAGCTTTCTTT. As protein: CASSFNTGGRTEAFF.

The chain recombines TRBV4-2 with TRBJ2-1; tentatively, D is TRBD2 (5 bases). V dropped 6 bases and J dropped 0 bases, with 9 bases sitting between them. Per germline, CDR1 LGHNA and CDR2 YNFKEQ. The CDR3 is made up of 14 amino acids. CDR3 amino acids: CASSLAGSYNEQFF. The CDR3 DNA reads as TGTGCCAGCAGTCTAGCAGGCTCCTACAATGAGCAGTTCTTC.

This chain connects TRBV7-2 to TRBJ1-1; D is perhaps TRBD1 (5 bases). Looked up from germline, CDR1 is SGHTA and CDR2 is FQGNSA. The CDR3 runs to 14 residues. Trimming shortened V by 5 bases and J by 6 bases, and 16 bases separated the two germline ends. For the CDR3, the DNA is TGTGCCAGCAGCCCAAAGGGGTTTACAGCTGAAGCTTTCTTT. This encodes CASSPKGFTAEAFF.

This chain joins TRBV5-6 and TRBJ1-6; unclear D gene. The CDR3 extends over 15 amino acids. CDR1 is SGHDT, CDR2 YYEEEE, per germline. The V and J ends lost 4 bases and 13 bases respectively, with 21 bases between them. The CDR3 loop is CASSLGSINYTPLHF. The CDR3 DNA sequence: TGTGCCAGCAGCCTGGGATCTATCAACTACACCCCCCTCCACTTT.

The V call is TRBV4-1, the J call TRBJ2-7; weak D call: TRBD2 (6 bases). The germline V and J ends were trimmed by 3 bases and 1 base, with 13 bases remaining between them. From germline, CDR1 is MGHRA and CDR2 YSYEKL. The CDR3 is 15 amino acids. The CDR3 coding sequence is TGCGCCAGCAGCCACGGAGGAGGGAAATCCTACGAGCAGTACTTC. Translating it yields CASSHGGGKSYEQYF.

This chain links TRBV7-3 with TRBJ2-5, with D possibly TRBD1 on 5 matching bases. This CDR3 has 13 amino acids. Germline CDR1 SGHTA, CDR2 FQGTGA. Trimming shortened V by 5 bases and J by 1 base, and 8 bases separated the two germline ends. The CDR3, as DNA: TGTGCCAGCAGCAAGACAGTCCAAGAGACCCAGTACTTC. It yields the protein CASSKTVQETQYF.

The CDR3 sequence is CASSLRPGLHSYEQYF. CDR3 sequence (DNA): TGTGCCAGCAGCTTACGTCCGGGACTGCACTCCTACGAGCAGTACTTC. The genes are TRBV5-6 and TRBJ2-7, with a possible D match to TRBD2 (6 bases). Per germline, CDR1 SGHDT and CDR2 YYEEEE. V was cut by 2 bases and J by 0 bases, with 15 bases left in between. This CDR3 is built from 16 residues.

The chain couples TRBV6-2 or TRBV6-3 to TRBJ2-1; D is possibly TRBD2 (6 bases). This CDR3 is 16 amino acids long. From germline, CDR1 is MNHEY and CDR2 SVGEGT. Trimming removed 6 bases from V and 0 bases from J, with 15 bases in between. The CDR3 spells CASSLGAGRSYNEQFF. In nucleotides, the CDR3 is TGTGCCAGCAGCTTAGGAGCGGGCCGCTCCTACAATGAGCAGTTCTTC.

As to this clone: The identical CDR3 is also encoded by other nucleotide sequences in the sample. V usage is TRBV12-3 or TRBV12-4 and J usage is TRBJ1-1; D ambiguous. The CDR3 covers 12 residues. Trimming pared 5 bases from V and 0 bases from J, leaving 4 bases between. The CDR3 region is CASSPVNTEAFF. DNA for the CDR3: TGTGCCAGCAGTCCAGTGAACACTGAAGCTTTCTTT.

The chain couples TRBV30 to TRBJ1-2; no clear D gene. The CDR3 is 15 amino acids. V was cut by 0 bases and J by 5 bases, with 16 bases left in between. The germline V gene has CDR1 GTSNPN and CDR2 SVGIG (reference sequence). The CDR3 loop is CAWSVFGELGYGYTF. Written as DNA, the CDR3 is TGTGCCTGGAGTGTATTCGGGGAGCTTGGTTATGGCTACACCTTC.

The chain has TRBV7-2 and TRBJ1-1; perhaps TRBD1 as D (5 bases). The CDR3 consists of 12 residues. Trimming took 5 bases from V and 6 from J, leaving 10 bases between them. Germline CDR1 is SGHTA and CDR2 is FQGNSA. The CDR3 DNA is TGTGCCAGCAGCCCGACAGTGGCTGAAGCTTTCTTT. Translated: CASSPTVAEAFF.

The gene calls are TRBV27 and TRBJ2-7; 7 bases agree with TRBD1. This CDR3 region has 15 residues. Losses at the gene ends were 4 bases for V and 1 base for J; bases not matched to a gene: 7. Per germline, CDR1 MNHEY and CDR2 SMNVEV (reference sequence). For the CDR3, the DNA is TGTGCCAGCAGTTCCCGGGACAGTCTTTCCTACGAGCAGTACTTC. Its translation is CASSSRDSLSYEQYF.

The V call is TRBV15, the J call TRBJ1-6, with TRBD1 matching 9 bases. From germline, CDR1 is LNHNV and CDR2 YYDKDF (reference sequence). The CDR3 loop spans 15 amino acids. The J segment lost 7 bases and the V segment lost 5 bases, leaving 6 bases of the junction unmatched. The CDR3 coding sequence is TGTGCCACCAGCCTAGGGACAGGGACAAATTCACCCCTCCACTTT. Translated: CATSLGTGTNSPLHF.